This record concerns one TCR beta chain sequence. Its specificity is unknown. These data are taken from a study of T cell responses to AZD1222 COVID-19 vaccine. Regarding the study as a whole: Donors skewed white British and female; clonal diversity was possibly underestimated. Targets within unmutated variant regions were reportedly found for nearly half of spike-specific TCRs. Along spike, vaccine-associated CD4 TCRs were found throughout, with dominance at 160-218 and 743-854.

V dropped 4 bases and J dropped 5 bases, with 17 bases sitting between them. The CDR3 consists of 15 residues. Germline loops: CDR1 MGHDK, CDR2 SYGVNS. The data were produced by immunoSEQ multiplex PCR, yet TCRdb's version contains in-frame clones alone and is incomplete. The repertoire holds 57,000 or so clones, around 81% seen once, with 20% to 30% in the top ten. The chain has TRBV25-1 and TRBJ1-1; D might be TRBD1 (6 bases). Specimen: peripheral blood, collected 28 days after the second AZD1222 dose. The source of this sequence is an adult who received the AZD1222 COVID-19 vaccine. CDR3 region: CASSATGTAKTEAFF. Written as DNA, the CDR3 is TGTGCCAGCAGTGCCACAGGGACGGCGAAGACTGAAGCTTTCTTT. Using reference TRBV25-1 and TRBJ1-1 for the parts outside the CDR3, the full variable domain is EADIYQTPRYLVIGTGKKITLECSQTMGHDKMYWYQQDPGMELHLIHYSYGVNSTEKGDLSSESTVSRIRTEHFPLTLESARPSHTSQYLCASSATGTAKTEAFFGQGTRLTVV.